This passage covers 31 T cell receptor beta chains from one sample sequenced in a study of blood T cell repertoires in COVID-19. TCRdb keeps only in-frame clones here, not all; method: immunoSEQ multiplex PCR. The sample records about 300,000 clones, about four fifths being singletons. Sequences were obtained from peripheral blood. These receptors all stem from a woman aged 45-65 years with acute or convalescent COVID-19.

The chain has TRBV5-1 and TRBJ2-7; TRBD2 aligns across 7 bases. The CDR3 totals 15 residues. The germline V gene encodes CDR1 SGHRS and CDR2 YFSETQ. The V segment lost 0 bases and the J segment 5 bases; nucleotides outside the gene matches: 8. The CDR3 sequence: CASSLGQREVNEQYF. DNA of the CDR3: TGCGCCAGCAGCTTGGGGCAGCGGGAAGTTAACGAGCAGTACTTC. The full variable domain, with the rest looked up from reference TRBV5-1 and TRBJ2-7, is KAGVTQTPRYLIKTRGQQVTLSCSPISGHRSVSWYQQTPGQGLQFLFEYFSETQRNKGNFPGRFSGRQFSNSRSEMNVSTLELGDSALYLCASSLGQREVNEQYFGPGTRLTVT.

The chain combines TRBV19 with TRBJ2-7, with D unclear. Germline assignment: CDR1 LNHDA and CDR2 SQIVND (reference sequence). This CDR3 is 11 amino acids long. Trimming shortened V by 9 bases and J by 3 bases, and 9 bases separated the two germline ends. CDR3 sequence reads: CARASFYEQYV. CDR3 sequence (DNA): TGTGCCAGGGCTTCTTTCTACGAGCAGTACGTC.

The chain uses TRBV6-5 and TRBJ2-7; possibly TRBD1 for D (5 bases). The V gene's germline CDR1 is MNHEY and CDR2 SVGAGI. V gave up 2 bases and J gave up 6 bases, with 17 bases separating them. The CDR3 extends over 15 amino acids. This CDR3 reads CASSYATPTGSEQYF. CDR3 DNA: TGTGCCAGCAGTTACGCGACCCCCACAGGATCCGAGCAGTACTTC.

This chain links TRBV24-1 with TRBJ2-3; 10 bases line up with TRBD1. The trim removed 4 bases at V and 4 bases at J, leaving 7 bases unmatched. This CDR3 contains 16 residues. Germline CDR1 and CDR2: KGHDR and SFDVKD. The CDR3 reads CATSETGTGVPDTQYF. CDR3 DNA: TGTGCCACCAGTGAAACCGGGACAGGGGTGCCAGATACGCAGTATTTT.

The V call is TRBV5-5, the J call TRBJ2-7, with D unclear. Germline loops: CDR1 SGHKS, CDR2 YYEKEE (reference sequence). The CDR3 has 14 residues. Trimming took 1 base from V and 2 from J, leaving 10 bases between them. This CDR3 is CASSLSQNTYEQYF. The DNA of the CDR3 is TGTGCCAGCAGCTTGTCGCAGAATACCTACGAGCAGTACTTC. Filled out from reference TRBV5-5 and TRBJ2-7, the complete variable domain reads DAGVTQSPTHLIKTRGQQVTLRCSPISGHKSVSWYQQVLGQGPQFIFQYYEKEERGRGNFPDRFSARQFPNYSSELNVNALLLGDSALYLCASSLSQNTYEQYFGPGTRLTVT.

Notes on this clone: The identical CDR3 is also encoded by other nucleotide sequences in the sample. This chain joins TRBV2 and TRBJ1-1, with a tentative D call TRBD1 (5 bases). CDR1 SNHLY and CDR2 FYNNEI come from the germline V gene. Trimming removed 3 bases from V and 2 bases from J, with 7 bases in between. CDR3 length equals 13 residues. The DNA for the CDR3 is TGTGCCAGCAGTGATCAGGGAAACACTGAAGCTTTCTTT. Translated: CASSDQGNTEAFF. The whole variable domain, filled in from reference TRBV2 and TRBJ1-1, reads EPEVTQTPSHQVTQMGQEVILRCVPISNHLYFYWYRQILGQKVEFLVSFYNNEISEKSEIFDDQFSVERPDGSNFTLKIRSTKLEDSAMYFCASSDQGNTEAFFGQGTRLTVV.

This clone is a singleton in its sample. The J gene is TRBJ1-2, the V gene TRBV19, with D tentatively TRBD1 (6 bases). Between the trimmed V and J ends, which lost 1 base and 7 bases, there was a span of 13 bases. The CDR3 runs to 14 residues. The germline V gene has CDR1 LNHDA and CDR2 SQIVND (reference sequence). CDR3 in amino acids: CASSIVGTTRGYTF. The CDR3 DNA is TGTGCCAGTAGTATAGTCGGGACAACGCGTGGCTACACCTTC.

The rearrangement uses TRBV5-1 and TRBJ2-7; a weak D match, TRBD2 (5 bases). In germline, CDR1 is SGHRS, CDR2 YFSETQ. The CDR3 covers 15 residues. The V end lost 0 bases, the J end lost 4 bases, and 14 bases lay between the germline ends. CDR3 loop: CASSLAPGGLYEQYF. The CDR3 DNA reads as TGCGCCAGCAGCTTGGCCCCGGGCGGACTTTACGAGCAGTACTTC.

The chain employs TRBV19 and TRBJ2-5; TRBD2 is a possible D gene (6 bases). This CDR3 is 14 amino acids long. Germline V gene data show CDR1 as LNHDA and CDR2 as SQIVND (reference sequence). The germline V and J ends were trimmed by 9 bases and 2 bases, with 16 bases remaining between them. The CDR3 loop is CASNGWGTQETQYF. The CDR3, as DNA: TGTGCCAGCAATGGATGGGGGACTCAAGAGACCCAGTACTTC.

This sequence joins TRBV5-1 and TRBJ1-4, with TRBD1 identical over 9 bases. Per the germline V gene, CDR1 is SGHRS and CDR2 is YFSETQ. The CDR3 length is 15 residues. J lost 5 bases, V lost 7 bases, and 9 bases had no gene match. CDR3 DNA sequence: TGCGCCAGCCAGACAGGGGGTCTGTCAAATGAAAAACTGTTTTTT. It specifies CASQTGGLSNEKLFF. Looking up the rest from reference TRBV5-1 and TRBJ1-4 gives the full variable domain: KAGVTQTPRYLIKTRGQQVTLSCSPISGHRSVSWYQQTPGQGLQFLFEYFSETQRNKGNFPGRFSGRQFSNSRSEMNVSTLELGDSALYLCASQTGGLSNEKLFFGSGTQLSVL.

The V call is TRBV3-1 (or the pseudogene TRBV3-2), the J call TRBJ1-3, with 7 nucleotides matching TRBD1. The V gene's germline CDR1 is LGHDT and CDR2 YNNKEL (reference sequence). V was pared by 5 bases and J by 2 bases, with 6 bases of the junction left unmatched. The CDR3 is 15 amino acids. CDR3 loop: CASSNFRGTGNTIYF. The CDR3 coding sequence is TGTGCCAGCAGCAACTTCAGGGGGACTGGAAACACCATATATTTT.

V and J are TRBV30 and TRBJ2-4, with D unresolved. This CDR3 has 13 residues. Trimming removed 2 bases from V and 0 bases from J, with 5 bases in between. Germline CDR1 GTSNPN, CDR2 SVGIG (reference sequence). In nucleotides, the CDR3 is TGTGCCTGGAGTCTTAGAGCCAAAAACATTCAGTACTTC. This encodes CAWSLRAKNIQYF.

V gene TRBV30 combines with J gene TRBJ1-1; TRBD1 matches at 7 bases. Per germline, CDR1 GTSNPN and CDR2 SVGIG (reference sequence). V trimming: 5 bases; J trimming: 4 bases; junction bases outside the gene matches: 13. CDR3 length: 15 residues. CDR3 loop: CAWDSYRGLGTEAFF. CDR3 DNA: TGTGCCTGGGACTCATACAGGGGTTTGGGCACTGAAGCTTTCTTT.

The CDR3 loop reads CASSQTPRGVGTHNEQFF. The CDR3 coding sequence is TGCGCCAGCAGCCAGACCCCAAGGGGCGTGGGGACACACAATGAGCAGTTCTTC. The chain has TRBV4-3 and TRBJ2-1; possibly TRBD1 for D (6 bases). The CDR3 is 18 residues long. Per germline, CDR1 LGHNA and CDR2 YSLEER. Trimming left V 3 bases short and J 5 bases short, with 23 bases between.

V gene TRBV6-6 combines with J gene TRBJ1-1; the D is unclear. This CDR3 region has 13 residues. The germline V and J ends were trimmed by 5 bases and 4 bases, with 11 bases remaining between them. Germline CDR1 reads MNHNY; CDR2 reads SVGAGI (reference sequence). Written as DNA, the CDR3 is TGTGCCAGCAGTGAGAGGGCCGGCACTGAAGCTTTCTTT. This translates into CASSERAGTEAFF.

The chain combines TRBV7-6 with TRBJ2-2, with D perhaps matching TRBD1 (5 bases). From germline, CDR1 is SGHVS and CDR2 FNYEAQ. There are 15 residues in the CDR3. V lost 7 bases to trimming and J lost 4 bases, with 16 bases between them. In DNA form, the CDR3 reads TGTGCCAGCACCGAAAACCCAGGGATCACCGGGGAGCTGTTTTTT. Translation gives CASTENPGITGELFF. Full variable domain (remainder filled in from reference TRBV7-6 and TRBJ2-2): GAGVSQSPRYKVTKRGQDVALRCDPISGHVSLYWYRQALGQGPEFLTYFNYEAQQDKSGLPNDRFSAERPEGSISTLTIQRTEQRDSAMYRCASTENPGITGELFFGEGSRLTVL.

The chain combines TRBV18 with TRBJ2-1; D is ambiguous. Germline V lookup: CDR1 KGHSH, CDR2 LQKENI. V was pared by 3 bases and J by 5 bases, with 23 bases between. This CDR3 is built from 18 residues. CDR3 protein: CASSPYKRGQQAHNEQFF. The CDR3 DNA follows: TGTGCCAGCTCACCTTATAAACGTGGGCAGCAGGCACACAATGAGCAGTTCTTC.

V is TRBV2 and J is TRBJ2-1; unclear D gene. Deletions cut 8 bases from V and 0 bases from J, with 11 bases between. CDR1 SNHLY and CDR2 FYNNEI come from the germline V gene. This CDR3 region has 14 residues. CDR3 bases: TGTGCCAGCGGTCGAGTTATCTCCTACAATGAGCAGTTCTTC. Residues: CASGRVISYNEQFF.

The gene calls are TRBV6-4 and TRBJ2-7; D perhaps matches TRBD2 (6 bases). V was trimmed by 10 bases and J by 0 bases, leaving 16 bases between them. CDR1 is MRHNA, CDR2 SNTAGT, per germline. There are 14 residues in the CDR3. CDR3 sequence: CATSRTDYSYEQYV. CDR3 sequence (DNA): TGTGCCACCAGCCGGACGGACTACTCCTACGAGCAGTACGTC.

The chain has TRBV25-1 and TRBJ1-2, with TRBD1 matching 8 bases. Per germline, CDR1 MGHDK and CDR2 SYGVNS. Trimming took 2 bases from V and 7 from J; bases not matched to a gene: 15. This CDR3 is 17 amino acids long. CDR3 bases: TGTGCCAGCAGTGAACTGCCAACCACAGGGGGACGGGGTGGCTACACCTTC. Translated: CASSELPTTGGRGGYTF.

The J gene is TRBJ2-7, the V gene TRBV6-1; D is perhaps TRBD1 (5 bases). V was cut by 0 bases and J by 3 bases, with 15 bases left in between. This CDR3 is built from 16 residues. Germline CDR1 reads MNHNS; CDR2 reads SASEGT. For the CDR3, the DNA is TGTGCCAGCAGTGAAGCATTAGGACACGGATTCTACGAGCAGTACTTC. It is translated as CASSEALGHGFYEQYF.

This rearrangement joins TRBV6-5 to TRBJ2-1; D is perhaps TRBD2 (6 bases). Germline V CDR1 and CDR2: MNHEY, SVGAGI. V gave up 3 bases and J gave up 9 bases, with 12 bases separating them. This CDR3 is built from 13 residues. CDR3 protein: CASSYGGKIEQFF. CDR3 sequence (DNA): TGTGCCAGCAGTTATGGGGGGAAAATTGAGCAGTTCTTC.

The rearrangement uses TRBV5-1 and TRBJ1-4; 8 nucleotides line up with TRBD1. J gave up 7 bases and V 5 bases, and 7 bases lay outside the gene matches. This CDR3 has 14 residues. Germline V gene sequence: CDR1 SGHRS, CDR2 YFSETQ. The CDR3 bases are TGCGCCAGCAGGTCCGGGACAGGCGGTGAAAAACTGTTTTTT. This encodes CASRSGTGGEKLFF.

This chain connects TRBV6-5 to TRBJ1-2; maybe TRBD1 (5 bases). CDR3 length equals 13 residues. V was clipped by 7 bases and J by 4 bases, with 13 bases between them. From germline, CDR1 is MNHEY and CDR2 SVGAGI. The CDR3 sequence is CASTKGRFYGYTF. CDR3 DNA sequence: TGTGCCAGCACCAAGGGGCGGTTCTATGGCTACACCTTC.

The V and J genes are TRBV6-5 and TRBJ2-3; perhaps TRBD2 as D (5 bases). The V gene's germline CDR1 is MNHEY and CDR2 SVGAGI. V lost 6 bases and J lost 0, with 10 bases in between. The CDR3 has 14 amino acids. CDR3 residues: CASRRGLSTDTQYF. Here the CDR3 DNA reads TGTGCCAGCAGGCGTGGACTTAGCACAGATACGCAGTATTTT.

The chain uses TRBV11-2 and TRBJ2-7, with a tentative D call TRBD1 (5 bases). CDR3 length: 17 amino acids. The germline CDR1 and CDR2 sequences are SGHAT and FQNNGV. Trimming shortened V by 0 bases and J by 3 bases, and 18 bases separated the two germline ends. The CDR3 DNA reads as TGTGCCAGCAGCTTAGATAGGGGTCCCGCCGGCTACTACGAGCAGTACTTC. The encoded protein is CASSLDRGPAGYYEQYF.

This chain joins TRBV7-2 and TRBJ1-1, with 8 bases lining up with TRBD1. Germline CDR1 SGHTA, CDR2 FQGNSA. The CDR3 sequence is 14 residues long. V lost 5 bases, J lost 5 bases, and 7 bases stayed unmatched. The CDR3 loop is CASSQDRDRTEAFF. The DNA for the CDR3 is TGTGCCAGCAGCCAGGACAGGGATCGGACTGAAGCTTTCTTT.

V and J are TRBV7-2 and TRBJ1-3; the D gene is possibly TRBD1 (5 bases). The CDR3 consists of 16 residues. Per germline, CDR1 SGHTA and CDR2 FQGNSA. V was trimmed by 0 bases and J by 2 bases, leaving 11 bases between them. The CDR3 DNA reads TGTGCCAGCAGCTTAGCAGGAGGGGTTACTGGAAACACCATATATTTT. The encoded protein is CASSLAGGVTGNTIYF.

This clone showed up many times. V and J are TRBV19 and TRBJ1-2, with unresolved D. CDR3 size: 14 residues. Germline-derived CDR1 and CDR2 are LNHDA and SQIVND (reference sequence). Deletions cut 2 bases from V and 2 bases from J, with 9 bases between. DNA of the CDR3: TGTGCCAGTAGTATACAAGGCGGGAACTATGGCTACACCTTC. It is translated as CASSIQGGNYGYTF.

This clone was seen only once. The V call is TRBV7-2, the J call TRBJ2-1, with 10 bases lining up with TRBD2. The germline gives CDR1 SGHTA, CDR2 FQGNSA. The CDR3 covers 16 residues. V trimming: 7 bases; J trimming: 7 bases; junction bases outside the gene matches: 13. The CDR3 nucleotides are TGTGCCAGCAAGGAGTCCTTAGCGGGGGGAGGTAATGAGCAGTTCTTC. Its protein product is CASKESLAGGGNEQFF.

This sequence joins TRBV6-4 and TRBJ2-1; D possibly corresponds to TRBD1 (5 bases). Germline CDR1 MRHNA, CDR2 SNTAGT. The V end lost 7 bases, the J end lost 4 bases, and 14 bases lay between the germline ends. This CDR3 is 14 amino acids long. CDR3 residues: CASILTENYNEQFF. CDR3 sequence (DNA): TGTGCCAGCATCTTGACAGAAAATTACAATGAGCAGTTCTTC.